The rows below give T cell receptor beta chains drawn from one sample of a study of CD8 T cells in Susac syndrome. From the immunoSEQ multiplex PCR reads, TCRdb called clonotypes with MiXCR, one entry per CDR3 protein. Here the sample spans approximately 200,000 distinct CDR3 sequences, roughly nine tenths being singletons. Sequenced material: CD8+ T cells from PBMCs. Every receptor here comes from a human donor with multiple sclerosis. CDR3s include the opening cysteine and the closing phenylalanine or tryptophan. The D gene is left open where the match is weak. Expanded clones get a size class; other rows say once, few or many, or leave the size out.

j_gene: TRBJ1-1
v_gene: TRBV7-9
abundance: once
d_gene: .
CDR3nt: TGTGCCAGCAGCTCCCCTCCGGGACTTCTCACTGAAGCTTTCTTT
CDR3aa: CASSSPPGLLTEAFF

j_gene: TRBJ2-2
v_gene: TRBV5-4
abundance: .
d_gene: .
CDR3nt: TGTGCCAGCAGCTTTCAACAGTCGAACACCGGGGAGCTGTTTTTT
CDR3aa: CASSFQQSNTGELFF

j_gene: TRBJ2-5
v_gene: TRBV6-2/TRBV6-3
abundance: .
d_gene: TRBD2
CDR3nt: TGTGCCAGCAGATTAGCCGGGACTAGCGCTGAAGAGACCCAGTACTTC
CDR3aa: CASRLAGTSAEETQYF

j_gene: TRBJ1-5
v_gene: TRBV4-3
abundance: once
d_gene: TRBD1
CDR3nt: TGCGCCAGCAGCCAAGATCGAATGGACAGGACGCAGCCCCAGCATTTT
CDR3aa: CASSQDRMDRTQPQHF

j_gene: TRBJ2-4
v_gene: TRBV11-2
abundance: .
d_gene: .
CDR3nt: TGTGCCAGCAGCGGAATCGGGGTGGCCAAAAACATTCAGTACTTC
CDR3aa: CASSGIGVAKNIQYF

j_gene: TRBJ2-7
v_gene: TRBV20-1
abundance: once
d_gene: TRBD2
CDR3nt: TGCAGTGCTAGGGCCGGGACTAGTATTTTTCTGGCAACGTACGAGCAGTACTTC
CDR3aa: CSARAGTSIFLATYEQYF

j_gene: TRBJ2-2
v_gene: TRBV6-1
abundance: .
d_gene: .
CDR3nt: TGTGCCAGCAGTGAACGGCAGTCCGGGGAGCTGTTTTTT
CDR3aa: CASSERQSGELFF

j_gene: TRBJ1-1
v_gene: TRBV7-6
abundance: few
d_gene: .
CDR3nt: TGTGCCAGCAGTTTCCAAGGACAGAACACTGAAGCTTTCTTT
CDR3aa: CASSFQGQNTEAFF

j_gene: TRBJ1-1
v_gene: TRBV6-5
abundance: .
d_gene: .
CDR3nt: TGTGCCAGCAGTTCTGACAGAAACACTGAAGCTTTCTTT
CDR3aa: CASSSDRNTEAFF

j_gene: TRBJ2-3
v_gene: TRBV5-4
abundance: once
d_gene: TRBD2
CDR3nt: TGTGCCAGCAGCGAAGGACTAGCGGGAGGGCTGGATACGCAGTATTTT
CDR3aa: CASSEGLAGGLDTQYF

j_gene: TRBJ2-1
v_gene: TRBV15
abundance: .
d_gene: TRBD2
CDR3nt: TGTGCCACCAGCCGACAGCGGGAGGGGAACAATGAGCAGTTCTTC
CDR3aa: CATSRQREGNNEQFF